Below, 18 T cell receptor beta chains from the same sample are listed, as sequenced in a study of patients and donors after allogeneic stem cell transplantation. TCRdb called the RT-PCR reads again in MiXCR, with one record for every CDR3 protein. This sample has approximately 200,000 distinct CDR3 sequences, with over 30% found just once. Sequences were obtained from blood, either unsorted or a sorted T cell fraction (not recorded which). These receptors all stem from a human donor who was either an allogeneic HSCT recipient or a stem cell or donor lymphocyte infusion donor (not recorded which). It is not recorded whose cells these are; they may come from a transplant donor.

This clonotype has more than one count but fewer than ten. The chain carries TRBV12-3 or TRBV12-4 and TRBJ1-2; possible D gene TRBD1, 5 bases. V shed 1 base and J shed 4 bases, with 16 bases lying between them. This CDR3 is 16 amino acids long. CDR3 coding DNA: TGTGCCAGCAGTTTAGGGACGGGACCCCTGCTCTATGGCTACACCTTC. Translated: CASSLGTGPLLYGYTF.

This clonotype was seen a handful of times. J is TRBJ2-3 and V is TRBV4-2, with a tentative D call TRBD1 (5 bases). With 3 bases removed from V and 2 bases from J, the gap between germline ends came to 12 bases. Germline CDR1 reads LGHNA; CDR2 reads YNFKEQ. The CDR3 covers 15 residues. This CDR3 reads CASSHPQGATDTQYF. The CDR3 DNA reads TGTGCCAGCAGCCACCCACAAGGGGCCACAGATACGCAGTATTTT.

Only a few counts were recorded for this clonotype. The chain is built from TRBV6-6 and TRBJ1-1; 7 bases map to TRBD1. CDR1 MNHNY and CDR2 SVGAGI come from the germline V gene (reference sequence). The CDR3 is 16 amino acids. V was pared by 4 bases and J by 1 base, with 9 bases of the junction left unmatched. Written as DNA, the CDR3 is TGTGCCAGCAGTTTACTTCCGACAGGGAGGAACACTGAAGCTTTCTTT. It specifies CASSLLPTGRNTEAFF.

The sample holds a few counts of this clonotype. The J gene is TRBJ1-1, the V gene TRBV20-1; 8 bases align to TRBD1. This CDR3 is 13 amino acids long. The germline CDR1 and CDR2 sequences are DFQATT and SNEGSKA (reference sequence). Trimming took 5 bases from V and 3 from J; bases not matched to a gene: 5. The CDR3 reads CSACRGRDTEAFF. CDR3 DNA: TGCAGTGCTTGCAGGGGGCGGGACACTGAAGCTTTCTTT.

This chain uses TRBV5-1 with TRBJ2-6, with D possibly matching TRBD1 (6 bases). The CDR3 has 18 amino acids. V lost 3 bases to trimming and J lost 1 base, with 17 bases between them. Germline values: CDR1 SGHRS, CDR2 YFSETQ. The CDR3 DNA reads TGCGCCAGCAGCTGGGCACAGGGTTGGGATTCTGGGGCCAACGTCCTGACTTTC. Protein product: CASSWAQGWDSGANVLTF. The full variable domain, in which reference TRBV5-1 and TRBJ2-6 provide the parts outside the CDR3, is KAGVTQTPRYLIKTRGQQVTLSCSPISGHRSVSWYQQTPGQGLQFLFEYFSETQRNKGNFPGRFSGRQFSNSRSEMNVSTLELGDSALYLCASSWAQGWDSGANVLTFGAGSRLTVL.

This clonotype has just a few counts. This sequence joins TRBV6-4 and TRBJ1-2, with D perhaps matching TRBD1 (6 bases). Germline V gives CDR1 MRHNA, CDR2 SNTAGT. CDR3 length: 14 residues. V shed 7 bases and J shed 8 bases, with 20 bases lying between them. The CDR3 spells CASKPGHAVGGYTF. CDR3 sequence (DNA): TGTGCCAGCAAACCGGGACATGCGGTCGGGGGCTACACCTTC.

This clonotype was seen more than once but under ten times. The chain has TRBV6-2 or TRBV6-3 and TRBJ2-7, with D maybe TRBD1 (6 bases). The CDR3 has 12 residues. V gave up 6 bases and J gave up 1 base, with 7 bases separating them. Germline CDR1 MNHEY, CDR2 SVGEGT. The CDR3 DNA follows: TGTGCCAGCAGGGGACAATCCTACGAGCAGTACTTC. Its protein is CASRGQSYEQYF.

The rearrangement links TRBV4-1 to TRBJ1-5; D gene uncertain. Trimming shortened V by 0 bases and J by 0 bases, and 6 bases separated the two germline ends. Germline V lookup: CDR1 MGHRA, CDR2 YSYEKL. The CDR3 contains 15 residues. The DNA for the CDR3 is TGCGCCAGCAGCCAAGAGAGGGTTAGCAATCAGCCCCAGCATTTT. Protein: CASSQERVSNQPQHF.

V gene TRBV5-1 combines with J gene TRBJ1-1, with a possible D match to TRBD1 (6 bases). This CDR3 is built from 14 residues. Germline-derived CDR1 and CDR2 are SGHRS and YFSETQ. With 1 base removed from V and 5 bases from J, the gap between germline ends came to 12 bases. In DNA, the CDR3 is TGCGCCAGCAGCTTGAGGGGGGCAAAGACTGAAGCTTTCTTT. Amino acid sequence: CASSLRGAKTEAFF.

In nucleotides, the CDR3 is TGTGCCAGCAGTTTAGAGGAAGAAAAACTGTTTTTT. Its protein product is CASSLEEEKLFF. This chain connects TRBV12-3 or TRBV12-4 to TRBJ1-4; no reliable D call. V was cut by 1 base and J by 8 bases, with 5 bases left in between. CDR3 size: 12 residues.

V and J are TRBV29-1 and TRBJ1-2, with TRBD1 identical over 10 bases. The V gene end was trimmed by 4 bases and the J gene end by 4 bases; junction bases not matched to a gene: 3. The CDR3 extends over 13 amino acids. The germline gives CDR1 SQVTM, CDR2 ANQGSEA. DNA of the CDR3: TGCAGCGTTGTAGGGACAGGGGTCTATGGCTACACCTTC. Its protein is CSVVGTGVYGYTF.

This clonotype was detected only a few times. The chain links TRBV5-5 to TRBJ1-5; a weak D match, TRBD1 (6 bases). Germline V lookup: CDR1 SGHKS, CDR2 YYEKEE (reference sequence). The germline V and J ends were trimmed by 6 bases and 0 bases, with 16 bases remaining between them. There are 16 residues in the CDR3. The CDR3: CASTLTGTFSNQPQHF. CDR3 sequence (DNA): TGTGCCAGCACCCTGACCGGGACATTTAGCAATCAGCCCCAGCATTTT.

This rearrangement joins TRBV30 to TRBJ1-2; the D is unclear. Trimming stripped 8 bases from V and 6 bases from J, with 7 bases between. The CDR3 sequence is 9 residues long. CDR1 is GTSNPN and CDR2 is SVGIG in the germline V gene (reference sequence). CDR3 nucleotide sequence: TGTGCCATGGACGATGGCTACACCTTC. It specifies CAMDDGYTF.

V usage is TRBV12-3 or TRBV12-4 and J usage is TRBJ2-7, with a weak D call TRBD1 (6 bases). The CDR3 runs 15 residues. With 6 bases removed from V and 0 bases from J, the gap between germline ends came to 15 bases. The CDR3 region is CASSYGTHRSYEQYF. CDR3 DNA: TGTGCCAGCAGCTACGGGACACACCGCTCCTACGAGCAGTACTTC.

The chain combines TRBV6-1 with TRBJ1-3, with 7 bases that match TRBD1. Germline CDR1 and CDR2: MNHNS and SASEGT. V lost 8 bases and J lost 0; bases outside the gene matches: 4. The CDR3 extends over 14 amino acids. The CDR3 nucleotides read TGTGCCAGCGCCTGGGACAGCTCTGGAAACACCATATATTTT. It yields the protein CASAWDSSGNTIYF.

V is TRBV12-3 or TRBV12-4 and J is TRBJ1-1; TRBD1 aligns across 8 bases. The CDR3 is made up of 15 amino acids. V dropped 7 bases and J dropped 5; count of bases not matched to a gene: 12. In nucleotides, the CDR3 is TGTGCCAGCACTCCCGGACAGGGTGTTGGAACTGAAGCTTTCTTT. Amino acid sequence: CASTPGQGVGTEAFF.

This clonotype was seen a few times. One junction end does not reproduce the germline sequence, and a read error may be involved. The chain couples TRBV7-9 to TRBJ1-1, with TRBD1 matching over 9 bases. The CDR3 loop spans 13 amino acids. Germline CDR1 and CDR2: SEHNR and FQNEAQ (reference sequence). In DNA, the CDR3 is TGTGCCAGCAGCCTTTCGATCGGACAGGGGATTATATTT. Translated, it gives CASSLSIGQGIIF.

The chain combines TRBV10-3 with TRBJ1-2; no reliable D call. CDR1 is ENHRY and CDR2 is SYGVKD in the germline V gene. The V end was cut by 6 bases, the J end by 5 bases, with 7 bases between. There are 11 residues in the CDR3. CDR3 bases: TGTGCCATCAGGGACGGGTATGGCTACACCTTC. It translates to CAIRDGYGYTF.